This T cell receptor (beta chain) was sequenced in a study of cytomegalovirus exposure and HLA in healthy donors. Sequencing used immunoSEQ multiplex PCR; TCRdb keeps in-frame clones, though not all of them. The sample lists about 220,000 clones; 88% were seen once. About this clone: Its antigen is still unknown.

The J segment lost 5 bases and the V segment lost 8 bases, leaving 7 bases of the junction unmatched. Per the germline V gene, CDR1 is MNHEY and CDR2 is SVGAGI. CDR3 length: 13 amino acids. Overall study findings and caveats: The study designated 150 or so TCR beta chains cytomegalovirus-associated. Per published reports, the classifier diagnosed cytomegalovirus status with high specificity and sensitivity. Most TCR sequences proved rare, with some public TCRs found in many donors. A few CMV-associated chains were confirmed in vitro to be specific for CMV antigens.

Sequenced: PBMCs. The TCR was taken from a woman aged 18-29 years in good health and CMV-seronegative. The V gene is TRBV6-5, the J gene TRBJ1-1, with 8 bases that match TRBD1. CDR3 nucleotide sequence: TGTGCCAGCGCGCGACAGGGGAAAACTGAAGCTTTCTTT. It codes for CASARQGKTEAFF.